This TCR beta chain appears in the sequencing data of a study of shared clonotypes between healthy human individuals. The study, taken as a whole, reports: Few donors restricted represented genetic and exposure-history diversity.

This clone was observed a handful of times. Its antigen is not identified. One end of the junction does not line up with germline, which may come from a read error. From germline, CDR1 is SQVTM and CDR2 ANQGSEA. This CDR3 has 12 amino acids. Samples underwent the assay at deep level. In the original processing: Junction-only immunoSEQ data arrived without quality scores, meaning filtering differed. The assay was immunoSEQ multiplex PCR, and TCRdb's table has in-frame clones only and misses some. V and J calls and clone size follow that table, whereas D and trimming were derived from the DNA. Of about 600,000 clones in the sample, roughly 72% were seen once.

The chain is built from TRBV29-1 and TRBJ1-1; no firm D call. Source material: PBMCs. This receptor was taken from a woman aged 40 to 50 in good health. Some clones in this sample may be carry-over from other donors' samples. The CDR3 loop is CSVQESNTEAFF. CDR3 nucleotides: TGCAGCGTTCAAGAGTCAAACACTGAAGCTTTCTTT. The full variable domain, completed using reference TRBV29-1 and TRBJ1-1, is SAVISQKPSRDICQRGTSLTIQCQVDSQVTMMFWYRQQPGQSLTLIATANQGSEATYESGFVIDKFPISRPNLTFSTLTVSNMSPEDSSIYLCSVQESNTEAFFGQGTRLTVV.